In this sample, the clone carrying this T cell receptor beta chain turned up once. In the study's own analysis: Counts of nucleated cells, estimated from reference gene primer amplification, were obtained. The data were produced by immunoSEQ multiplex PCR, yet TCRdb's version contains in-frame clones alone and is incomplete. That table is the source of V, J and clone size, and D and trimming were worked out from the DNA. The table records approximately 65,000 clones, around three quarters of them present only once. This entry is derived from a study of blood T cell repertoires in COVID-19. About the research overall: Samples of COVID-19 (acute and convalescent) were obtained from the United States, Italy and Spain. Sources were T cells, B-cell-depleted T cells, or PBMCs; the material itself was cDNA or gDNA.

The sequencing sample was made of peripheral blood. The sequence was collected from a human donor in a cohort sampled during active COVID-19.

The CDR3 nucleotides are TGTGCCAGCAGCCCTTCCGGGACTAGCGTCGCCAACGTCCTGACTTTC. Amino acids: CASSPSGTSVANVLTF. The rearrangement uses TRBV28 and TRBJ2-6; 10 nucleotides agree with TRBD2. V lost 6 bases, J lost 7 bases, and 9 bases stayed unmatched. The CDR3 is 16 residues long. Per the germline V gene, CDR1 is MDHEN and CDR2 is SYDVKM.